This T cell receptor (beta chain) stems from a study of T-cell reconstitution after alpha-beta-depleted transplantation in children. V gave up 3 bases and J gave up 1 base; unmatched junction bases: 13. CDR3 length: 17 residues. Germline lookup yields CDR1 DFQATT and CDR2 SNEGSKA (reference sequence). This clonotype has just a few counts. It was with unique molecular identifiers that the TCRbeta library was prepared. MiXCR, run by TCRdb on the PCR reads, gives a single entry per CDR3 protein. The data hold a few hundred thousand distinct CDR3 sequences, with 10% observed a single time. The clonotype comes from a human donor who donated a stem cell graft to a child with acute lymphoblastic leukemia. The sequenced sample was PBMCs from the stem cell graft donor, obtained from the stem cell graft. This chain connects TRBV20-1 to TRBJ2-7; TRBD2 aligns across 9 bases. DNA for the CDR3: TGCAGTGCTAGGGTAGCGGGAGATGTCTTGAGTTCCTACGAGCAGTACTTC. Its translation: CSARVAGDVLSSYEQYF.